This T cell receptor beta chain came from a study of blood T cells in healthy people across ages. Findings and caveats of the study: Versus aged donors, long-lived donors had higher diversity and more naive CD4+ cells. Underestimates were what the diversity estimates from one million T cells were considered to be.

On this clonotype itself: The antigen is not known.

Healthy Caucasians from Russia aged roughly 6 to 95 served as donors. Then a second PCR, running roughly 6 to 11 cycles, was carried out with a sample-barcoded 5' primer and a J-beta primer mix. No fewer than 3 million CDR3-containing paired-end reads came from each sample. TCRdb reprocessed the 5' RACE reads with MiXCR, giving one entry per CDR3 protein. The sample contains approximately 760,000 distinct CDR3 sequences, 20% to 30% of which appear only once. These data were likewise used in another study, on T cells of mothers and their children.

This receptor was taken from a boy younger than 18 in good health. Sample: blood.

CDR3 DNA sequence: TGTGCCAGCAGCCCCTCAGGCTGGACCTACGAGCAGTACTTC. It codes for CASSPSGWTYEQYF. The chain links TRBV5-5 to TRBJ2-7; D is uncertain. Deletions cut 4 bases from V and 2 bases from J, with 13 bases between. CDR1 and CDR2 from the germline V gene are SGHKS and YYEKEE (reference sequence). The CDR3 is made up of 14 amino acids.